The present TCR beta chain was sequenced within a study of control samples from healthy donors and cancer patients. Profiled with immunoSEQ multiplex PCR; TCRdb holds only in-frame clones, not every one. The sample yields roughly 120,000 clones, more than 75% seen once. Input material: blood. This sequence originates from a woman aged 70-85 years in good health.

The CDR3 spells CASSPDSGNTEAFF. CDR3 in DNA: TGTGCCAGCTCACCAGACAGTGGGAACACTGAAGCTTTCTTT. V is TRBV18 and J is TRBJ1-1, with a possible D match to TRBD1 (5 bases). Trimming pared 2 bases from V and 1 base from J, leaving 8 bases between. CDR1 and CDR2 (germline): KGHSH, LQKENI. The CDR3 runs 14 residues.